The 8 T cell receptor beta chains given below trace back to one sample, sequenced in a study of graft-versus-host responses after intestinal transplantation. Repertoires were generated with immunoSEQ multiplex PCR, while TCRdb's copy carries only in-frame clones and drops some. Of roughly 62,000 clones listed, approximately 89% were seen once; the top ten hold under 3%. The specimen was PBMCs, collected roughly 120 days after intestinal transplantation. The receptors come from a human patient who received an intestinal transplant, so some T cells may come from the graft donor.

V gene TRBV5-1 combines with J gene TRBJ1-1; D perhaps matches TRBD1 (5 bases). Deletions cut 0 bases from V and 3 bases from J, with 6 bases between. Germline values: CDR1 SGHRS, CDR2 YFSETQ. The CDR3 spans 13 residues. The CDR3 DNA is TGCGCCAGCAGCTTGGCGGGGGACACTGAAGCTTTCTTT. Translated: CASSLAGDTEAFF.

V gene TRBV19 combines with J gene TRBJ1-5; weak D call: TRBD1 (5 bases). Germline V CDR1 and CDR2: LNHDA, SQIVND (reference sequence). This CDR3 contains 15 residues. V was trimmed by 6 bases and J by 1 base, leaving 13 bases between them. The CDR3 nucleotides are TGTGCCAGTAGAAGCCGGGACCTGAGCAATCAGCCCCAGCATTTT. Its protein product is CASRSRDLSNQPQHF. Full variable domain (outside the CDR3, taken from reference TRBV19 and TRBJ1-5): DGGITQSPKYLFRKEGQNVTLSCEQNLNHDAMYWYRQDPGQGLRLIYYSQIVNDFQKGDIAEGYSVSREKKESFPLTVTSAQKNPTAFYLCASRSRDLSNQPQHFGDGTRLSIL.

The V gene is TRBV30, the J gene TRBJ1-4, with D maybe TRBD1 (5 bases). From germline, CDR1 is GTSNPN and CDR2 SVGIG (reference sequence). With 1 base removed from V and 4 bases from J, the gap between germline ends came to 10 bases. The CDR3 spans 14 residues. CDR3 coding DNA: TGTGCCTGGAGTGCCGGGGCCCGTAATGAAAAACTGTTTTTT. Its protein product is CAWSAGARNEKLFF. Supplemented by reference TRBV30 and TRBJ1-4, the full variable domain reads SQTIHQWPATLVQPVGSPLSLECTVEGTSNPNLYWYRQAAGRGLQLLFYSVGIGQISSEVPQNLSASRPQDRQFILSSKKLLLSDSGFYLCAWSAGARNEKLFFGSGTQLSVL.

The chain has TRBV19 and TRBJ2-7, with 11 positions matching TRBD1. Germline assignment: CDR1 LNHDA and CDR2 SQIVND (reference sequence). The V segment lost 6 bases and the J segment 4 bases; nucleotides outside the gene matches: 5. This CDR3 is 14 amino acids long. For the CDR3, the DNA is TGTGCCAGTAGCCCCGGGACAGGGGGTTACGAGCAGTACTTC. Its protein is CASSPGTGGYEQYF.

CDR3 amino acids: CASSLGPQGKAFF. Here the CDR3 DNA reads TGTGCCAGCAGCTTAGGTCCCCAGGGTAAAGCTTTCTTT. The V call is TRBV7-9, the J call TRBJ1-1; TRBD1 is a possible D gene (5 bases). V dropped 1 base and J dropped 9 bases, with 12 bases sitting between them. The CDR3 is 13 amino acids. The germline V gene has CDR1 SEHNR and CDR2 FQNEAQ (reference sequence).

The chain recombines TRBV10-3 with TRBJ1-1; D not resolved. Germline assignment: CDR1 ENHRY and CDR2 SYGVKD. The CDR3 is 13 amino acids. The ends were cut back, 7 bases at V and 7 bases at J, with 16 bases in the middle. The CDR3: CAIIGQANGEAFF. CDR3 in DNA: TGTGCCATCATTGGCCAGGCGAACGGTGAAGCTTTCTTT.

The chain couples TRBV27 to TRBJ2-3; 13 bases are a match to TRBD2. The CDR3 totals 16 residues. J lost 4 bases, V lost 6 bases, and 7 bases had no gene match. The V gene's germline CDR1 is MNHEY and CDR2 SMNVEV (reference sequence). CDR3 amino acids: CASRPLAGGLADTQYF. Here the CDR3 DNA reads TGTGCCAGCAGACCACTAGCGGGAGGGTTGGCAGATACGCAGTATTTT.

The gene calls are TRBV2 and TRBJ2-2; 8 bases agree with TRBD1. With V trimmed by 6 bases and J by 1 base, 1 base remained unmatched. This CDR3 region has 14 residues. Germline values: CDR1 SNHLY, CDR2 FYNNEI. CDR3 sequence: CASRGQVNTGELFF. In nucleotides, the CDR3 is TGTGCCAGCAGGGGACAGGTGAACACCGGGGAGCTGTTTTTT.